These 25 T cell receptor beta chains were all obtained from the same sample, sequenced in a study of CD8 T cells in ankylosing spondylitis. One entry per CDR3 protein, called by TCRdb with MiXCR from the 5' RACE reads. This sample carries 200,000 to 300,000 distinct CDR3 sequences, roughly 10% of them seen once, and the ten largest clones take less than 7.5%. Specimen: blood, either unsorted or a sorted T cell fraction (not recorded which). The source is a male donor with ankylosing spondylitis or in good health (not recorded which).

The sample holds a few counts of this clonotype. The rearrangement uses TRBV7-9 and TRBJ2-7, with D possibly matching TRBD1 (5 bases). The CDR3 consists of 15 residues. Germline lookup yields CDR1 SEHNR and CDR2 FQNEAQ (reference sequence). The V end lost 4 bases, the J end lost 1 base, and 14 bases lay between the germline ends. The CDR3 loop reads CASSSKDKRSYEQYF. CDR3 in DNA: TGTGCCAGCAGCTCTAAGGACAAAAGGTCCTACGAGCAGTACTTC.

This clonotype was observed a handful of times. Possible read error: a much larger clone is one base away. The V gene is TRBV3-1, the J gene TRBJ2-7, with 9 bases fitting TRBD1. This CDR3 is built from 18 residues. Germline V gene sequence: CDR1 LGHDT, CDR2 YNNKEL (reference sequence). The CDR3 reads CACSQGRITRDRAYEQYF. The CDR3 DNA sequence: TGTGCCTGCAGCCAAGGCCGGATAACCCGGGACAGGGCCTACGAGCAGTACTTC.

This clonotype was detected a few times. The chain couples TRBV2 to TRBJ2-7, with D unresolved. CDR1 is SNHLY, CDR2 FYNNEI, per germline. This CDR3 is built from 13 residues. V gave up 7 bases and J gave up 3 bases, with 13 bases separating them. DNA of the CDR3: TGTGCCAGCACCCCCCGCTACCTCTACGAGCAGTACTTC. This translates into CASTPRYLYEQYF. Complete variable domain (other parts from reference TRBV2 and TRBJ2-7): EPEVTQTPSHQVTQMGQEVILRCVPISNHLYFYWYRQILGQKVEFLVSFYNNEISEKSEIFDDQFSVERPDGSNFTLKIRSTKLEDSAMYFCASTPRYLYEQYFGPGTRLTVT.

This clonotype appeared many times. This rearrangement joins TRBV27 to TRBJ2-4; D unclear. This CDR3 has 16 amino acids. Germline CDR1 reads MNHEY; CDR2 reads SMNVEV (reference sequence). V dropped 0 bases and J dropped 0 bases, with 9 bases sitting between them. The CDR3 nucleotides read TGTGCCAGCAGTTTATCAGGAGCGCTAGCCAAAAACATTCAGTACTTC. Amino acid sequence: CASSLSGALAKNIQYF.

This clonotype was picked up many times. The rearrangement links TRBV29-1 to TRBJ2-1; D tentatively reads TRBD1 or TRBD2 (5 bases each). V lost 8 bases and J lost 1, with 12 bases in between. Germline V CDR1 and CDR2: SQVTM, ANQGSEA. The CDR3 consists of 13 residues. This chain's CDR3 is CSTAGTSYNEQFF. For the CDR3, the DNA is TGCAGCACTGCCGGGACGTCCTACAATGAGCAGTTCTTC.

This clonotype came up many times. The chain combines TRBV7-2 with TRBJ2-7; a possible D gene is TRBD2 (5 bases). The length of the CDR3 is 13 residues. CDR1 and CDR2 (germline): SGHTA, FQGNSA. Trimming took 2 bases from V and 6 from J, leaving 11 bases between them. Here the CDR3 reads CASSLRLGGEQYF. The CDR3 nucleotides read TGTGCCAGCAGCTTAAGGCTCGGAGGCGAGCAGTACTTC.

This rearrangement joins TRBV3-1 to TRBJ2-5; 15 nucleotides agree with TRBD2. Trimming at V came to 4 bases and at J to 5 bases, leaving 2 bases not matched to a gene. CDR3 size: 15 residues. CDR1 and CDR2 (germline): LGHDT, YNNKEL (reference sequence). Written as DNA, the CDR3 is TGTGCCAGCAGCCGAGGGACTAGCGGGGGGGAGACCCAGTACTTC. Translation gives CASSRGTSGGETQYF.

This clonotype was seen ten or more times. CDR3 sequence: CSARDLDRGRTEAFF. CDR3 sequence (DNA): TGCAGTGCTAGAGACCTCGACAGGGGGCGAACTGAAGCTTTCTTT. V usage is TRBV20-1 and J usage is TRBJ1-1, with 10 bases identical to TRBD1. Losses at the gene ends were 0 bases for V and 5 bases for J; bases not matched to a gene: 6. Per the germline V gene, CDR1 is DFQATT and CDR2 is SNEGSKA (reference sequence). CDR3 length: 15 amino acids.

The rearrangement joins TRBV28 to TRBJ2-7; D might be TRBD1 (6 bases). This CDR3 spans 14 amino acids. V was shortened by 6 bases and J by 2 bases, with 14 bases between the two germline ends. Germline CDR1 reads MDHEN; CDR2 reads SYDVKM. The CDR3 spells CASREETGTYEQYF. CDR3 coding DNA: TGTGCCAGCAGGGAGGAGACAGGAACCTACGAGCAGTACTTC.

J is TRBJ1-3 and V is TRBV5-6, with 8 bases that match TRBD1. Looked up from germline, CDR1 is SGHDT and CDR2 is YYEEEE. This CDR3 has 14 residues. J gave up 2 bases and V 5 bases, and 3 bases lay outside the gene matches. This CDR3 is CASRRQGTGNTIYF. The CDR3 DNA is TGTGCCAGCAGGAGACAGGGGACTGGAAACACCATATATTTT.

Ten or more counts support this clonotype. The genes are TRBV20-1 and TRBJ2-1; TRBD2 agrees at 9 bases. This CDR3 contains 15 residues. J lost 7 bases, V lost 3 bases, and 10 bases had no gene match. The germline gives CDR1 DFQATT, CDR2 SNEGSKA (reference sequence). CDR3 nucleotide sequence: TGCAGTGCTAGCCGACCGGGACTAGCCTTGAATGAGCAGTTCTTC. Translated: CSASRPGLALNEQFF.

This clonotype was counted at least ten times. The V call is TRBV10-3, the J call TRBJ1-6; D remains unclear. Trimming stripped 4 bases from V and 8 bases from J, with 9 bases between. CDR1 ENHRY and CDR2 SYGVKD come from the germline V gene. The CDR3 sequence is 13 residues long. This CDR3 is CAISASKDSPLHF. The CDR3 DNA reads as TGTGCCATCAGTGCCTCGAAGGATTCACCCCTCCACTTT.

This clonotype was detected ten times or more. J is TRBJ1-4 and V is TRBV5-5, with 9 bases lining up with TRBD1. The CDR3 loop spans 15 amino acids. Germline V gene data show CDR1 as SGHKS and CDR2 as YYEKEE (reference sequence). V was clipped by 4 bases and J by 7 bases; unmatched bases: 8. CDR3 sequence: CASSRTGEEAEKLFF. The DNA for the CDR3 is TGTGCCAGCAGCAGGACAGGGGAAGAGGCTGAAAAACTGTTTTTT.

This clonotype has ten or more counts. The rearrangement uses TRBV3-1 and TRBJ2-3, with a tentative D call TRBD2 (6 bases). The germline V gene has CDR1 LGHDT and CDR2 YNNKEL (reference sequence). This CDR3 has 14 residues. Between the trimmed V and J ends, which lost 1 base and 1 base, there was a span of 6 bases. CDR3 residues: CASSQAGGTDTQYF. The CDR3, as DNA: TGTGCCAGCAGCCAAGCGGGGGGCACAGATACGCAGTATTTT.

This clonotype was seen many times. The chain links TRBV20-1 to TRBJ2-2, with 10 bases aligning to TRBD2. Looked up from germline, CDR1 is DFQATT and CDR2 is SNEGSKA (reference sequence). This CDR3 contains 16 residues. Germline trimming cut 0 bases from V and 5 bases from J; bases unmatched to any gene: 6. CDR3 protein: CSARDWASGSTGELFF. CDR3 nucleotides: TGCAGTGCTAGAGATTGGGCTAGCGGGAGTACCGGGGAGCTGTTTTTT.

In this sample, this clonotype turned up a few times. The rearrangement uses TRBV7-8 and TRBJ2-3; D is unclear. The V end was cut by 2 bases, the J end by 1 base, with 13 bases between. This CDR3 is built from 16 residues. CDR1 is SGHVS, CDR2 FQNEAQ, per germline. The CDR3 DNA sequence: TGTGCCAGCAGCTTATATGCCTCGTTCGGCACAGATACGCAGTATTTT. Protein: CASSLYASFGTDTQYF.

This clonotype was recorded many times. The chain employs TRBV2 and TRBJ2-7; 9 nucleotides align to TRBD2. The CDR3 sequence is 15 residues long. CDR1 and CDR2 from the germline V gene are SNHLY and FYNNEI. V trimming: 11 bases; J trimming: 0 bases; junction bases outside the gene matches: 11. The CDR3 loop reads CAARGNSGGSYEQYF. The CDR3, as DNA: TGTGCCGCAAGGGGCAATAGCGGGGGCTCCTACGAGCAGTACTTC.

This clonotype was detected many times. The CDR3 bases are TGTGCCAGCAGTGAGGACCAGGGGGGTCCCTACGAGCAGTACTTC. Translated, it gives CASSEDQGGPYEQYF. The J gene is TRBJ2-7, the V gene TRBV25-1; possibly TRBD1 for D (7 bases). The germline gives CDR1 MGHDK, CDR2 SYGVNS. This CDR3 is 15 amino acids long. Trimming removed 3 bases at V and 2 bases at J, with 14 bases between.

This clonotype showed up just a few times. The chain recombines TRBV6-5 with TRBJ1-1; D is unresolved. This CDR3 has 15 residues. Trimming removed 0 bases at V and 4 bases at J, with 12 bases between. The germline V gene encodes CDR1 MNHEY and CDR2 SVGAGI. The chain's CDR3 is CASSYSREEGTEAFF. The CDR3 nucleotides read TGTGCCAGCAGTTACTCAAGGGAGGAGGGCACTGAAGCTTTCTTT.

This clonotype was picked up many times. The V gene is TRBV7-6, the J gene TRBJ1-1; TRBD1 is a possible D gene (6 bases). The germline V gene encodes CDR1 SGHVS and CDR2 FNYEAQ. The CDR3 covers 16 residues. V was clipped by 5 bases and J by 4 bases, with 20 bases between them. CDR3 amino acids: CASSGGTTGAITEAFF. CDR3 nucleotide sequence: TGTGCCAGCAGCGGTGGGACAACGGGAGCGATCACTGAAGCTTTCTTT.

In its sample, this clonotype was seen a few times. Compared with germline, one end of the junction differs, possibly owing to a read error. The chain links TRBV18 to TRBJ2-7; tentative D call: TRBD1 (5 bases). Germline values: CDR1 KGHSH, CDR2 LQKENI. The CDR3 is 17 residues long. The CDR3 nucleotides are TGTGCCAGCTCCCCACACAAGGGGCCGAGCCCCACTGCCGAGCAGTACTTC. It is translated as CASSPHKGPSPTAEQYF.

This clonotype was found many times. The CDR3 reads CASSPSRLGTDTQYF. In DNA form, the CDR3 reads TGCGCCAGCAGCCCCTCTCGACTAGGCACAGATACGCAGTATTTT. V and J are TRBV4-1 and TRBJ2-3; TRBD2 might be the D (6 bases). Trimming took 4 bases from V and 1 from J, leaving 12 bases between them. This CDR3 comprises 15 residues. Germline CDR1 and CDR2: MGHRA and YSYEKL.

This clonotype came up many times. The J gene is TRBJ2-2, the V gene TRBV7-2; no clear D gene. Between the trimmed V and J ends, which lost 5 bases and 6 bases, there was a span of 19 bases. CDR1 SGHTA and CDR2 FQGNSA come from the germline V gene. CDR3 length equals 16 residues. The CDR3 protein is CASSPARMPWSGELFF. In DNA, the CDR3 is TGTGCCAGCAGCCCAGCCAGAATGCCCTGGTCCGGGGAGCTGTTTTTT.

The CDR3 DNA is TGTGCCAGCAGTCCCTGGGGAGAAGTGAACACCGGGGAGCTGTTTTTT. Its translation is CASSPWGEVNTGELFF. J is TRBJ2-2 and V is TRBV12-3 or TRBV12-4; D possibly corresponds to TRBD2 (5 bases). The ends were cut back, 5 bases at V and 1 base at J, with 14 bases in the middle. The CDR3 length is 16 residues.

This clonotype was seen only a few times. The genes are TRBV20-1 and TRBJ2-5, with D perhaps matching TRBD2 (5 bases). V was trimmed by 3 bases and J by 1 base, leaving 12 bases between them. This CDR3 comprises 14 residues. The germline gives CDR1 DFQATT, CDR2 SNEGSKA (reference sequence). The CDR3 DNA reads TGCAGTGCTAGGGGAAAAGCGGCCCAAGAGACCCAGTACTTC. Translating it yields CSARGKAAQETQYF.